The 27 T cell receptor beta chains reported below all come from one sample, sequenced in a study of blood T cell repertoires in COVID-19. Generated by immunoSEQ multiplex PCR, the TCRdb table keeps only in-frame clones and is missing some. The data contain 300,000 to 400,000 clones, around nine tenths of them singletons. Sequenced sample: PBMCs or T cells enriched from blood (not recorded which). These receptors all stem from a man aged 60 to 69 who had recovered from COVID-19.

This clone appeared a few times. This chain links TRBV2 with TRBJ2-1; the match to TRBD1 covers 7 bases. J was trimmed by 7 bases and V by 5 bases; bases with no gene match: 14. The CDR3 length is 16 residues. CDR1 and CDR2 (germline): SNHLY, FYNNEI. CDR3 amino acids: CASSLAAGGPGNEQFF. DNA of the CDR3: TGTGCCAGCAGTCTCGCGGCAGGGGGTCCCGGGAATGAGCAGTTCTTC.

The chain couples TRBV28 to TRBJ1-2; TRBD1 agrees at 9 bases. Germline V gene data show CDR1 as MDHEN and CDR2 as SYDVKM. Trimming at V came to 3 bases and at J to 6 bases, leaving 2 bases not matched to a gene. The CDR3 runs to 13 residues. CDR3 sequence: CASSLDRGNGYTF. The CDR3 DNA follows: TGTGCCAGCAGTTTGGACAGGGGTAATGGCTACACCTTC.

The rearrangement links TRBV9 to TRBJ2-3, with a tentative D call TRBD2 (6 bases). This CDR3 has 17 residues. CDR1 is SGDLS and CDR2 is YYNGEE in the germline V gene. With 0 bases removed from V and 4 bases from J, the gap between germline ends came to 18 bases. The DNA for the CDR3 is TGTGCCAGCAGCGTAGGGCGGGGTCAGAGCTGGGCAGATACGCAGTATTTT. Its translation is CASSVGRGQSWADTQYF.

The chain links TRBV12-3 or TRBV12-4 to TRBJ1-5; TRBD1 matches at 11 bases. CDR3 length: 13 residues. V gave up 8 bases and J gave up 6 bases; unmatched junction bases: 3. The CDR3 bases are TGTGCCAGCGGACAGGGGGCGGGTCAGCCCCAGCATTTT. This gives the protein CASGQGAGQPQHF.

This chain links TRBV25-1 with TRBJ1-1; D may be TRBD1 (6 bases). The CDR3 contains 13 residues. Trimming took 7 bases from V and 5 from J, leaving 14 bases between them. The germline gives CDR1 MGHDK, CDR2 SYGVNS. The CDR3: CASIHRGATEAFF. The DNA of the CDR3 is TGTGCCAGCATTCATCGGGGGGCAACTGAAGCTTTCTTT.

The genes are TRBV19 and TRBJ1-5, with a possible D match to TRBD1 (5 bases). V shed 6 bases and J shed 4 bases, with 10 bases lying between them. The V gene's germline CDR1 is LNHDA and CDR2 SQIVND (reference sequence). The CDR3 sequence is 13 residues long. The CDR3 reads CASSRGGNQPQHF. In DNA form, the CDR3 reads TGTGCCAGTAGCCGCGGGGGGAATCAGCCCCAGCATTTT. The variable domain in full, with the rest retrieved from reference TRBV19 and TRBJ1-5, is DGGITQSPKYLFRKEGQNVTLSCEQNLNHDAMYWYRQDPGQGLRLIYYSQIVNDFQKGDIAEGYSVSREKKESFPLTVTSAQKNPTAFYLCASSRGGNQPQHFGDGTRLSIL.

The V and J genes are TRBV25-1 and TRBJ2-1, with D possibly TRBD2 on 6 matching bases. Per germline, CDR1 MGHDK and CDR2 SYGVNS. The CDR3 runs 12 residues. V was trimmed by 6 bases and J by 9 bases, leaving 12 bases between them. CDR3 amino acids: CASSTSGFEQFF. The CDR3 DNA is TGTGCCAGCAGCACGAGCGGGTTTGAGCAGTTCTTC.

The J gene is TRBJ1-1, the V gene TRBV5-1; D is possibly TRBD1 (5 bases). Between the trimmed V and J ends, which lost 3 bases and 0 bases, there was a span of 12 bases. The CDR3 contains 15 residues. Germline lookup yields CDR1 SGHRS and CDR2 YFSETQ. The CDR3 DNA sequence: TGCGCCAGCAGCTCCCTACAGGCGCTGAACACTGAAGCTTTCTTT. Translated: CASSSLQALNTEAFF. Complete variable domain (other parts from reference TRBV5-1 and TRBJ1-1): KAGVTQTPRYLIKTRGQQVTLSCSPISGHRSVSWYQQTPGQGLQFLFEYFSETQRNKGNFPGRFSGRQFSNSRSEMNVSTLELGDSALYLCASSSLQALNTEAFFGQGTRLTVV.

V gene TRBV25-1 combines with J gene TRBJ2-2; the match to TRBD1 covers 8 bases. The CDR3 runs 15 residues. From germline, CDR1 is MGHDK and CDR2 SYGVNS. Germline trimming cut 2 bases from V and 7 bases from J; bases unmatched to any gene: 6. The CDR3 nucleotides read TGTGCCAGCAGTGAACCTCAGGGGGCTGGCGGGGAGCTGTTTTTT. Translating gives CASSEPQGAGGELFF.

The chain employs TRBV11-3 and TRBJ2-3; 8 bases are a match to TRBD1. The CDR3 length is 15 residues. Germline V gives CDR1 SGHNT, CDR2 YENEEA. V gave up 4 bases and J gave up 4 bases; unmatched junction bases: 7. The CDR3 is CASSSQTGAPDTQYF. The CDR3 DNA follows: TGTGCCAGCAGCTCCCAGACAGGGGCGCCAGATACGCAGTATTTT.

The chain carries TRBV9 and TRBJ2-1, with 8 bases that match TRBD2. After removal of 0 bases from V and 4 bases from J, the junction contained 6 bases not matched to a gene. The CDR3 is 16 amino acids. Per germline, CDR1 SGDLS and CDR2 YYNGEE. The chain's CDR3 is CASSVELAAIYNEQFF. The CDR3 DNA is TGTGCCAGCAGCGTAGAACTAGCGGCAATATACAATGAGCAGTTCTTC.

This clone was detected many times. The chain employs TRBV5-1 and TRBJ2-3, with TRBD1 matching 7 bases. The junction had 10 bases not matched to a gene; V was cut back by 4 bases and J by 2 bases. CDR1 is SGHRS, CDR2 YFSETQ, per germline. This CDR3 has 16 residues. CDR3 DNA: TGCGCCAGCAGCCGTACCCCGGACAGGTACACAGATACGCAGTATTTT. Its protein is CASSRTPDRYTDTQYF.

The chain employs TRBV13 and TRBJ2-1, with TRBD2 identical over 7 bases. Per the germline V gene, CDR1 is PRHDT and CDR2 is FYEKMQ (reference sequence). V lost 6 bases, J lost 9 bases, and 8 bases stayed unmatched. CDR3 length equals 13 residues. The CDR3 loop reads CASSYFGGGEQFF. In nucleotides, the CDR3 is TGTGCCAGCAGTTACTTCGGCGGGGGTGAGCAGTTCTTC.

This sequence joins TRBV28 and TRBJ1-1; 9 bases fit TRBD1. Unmatched junction bases numbered 14, after V lost 7 bases and J lost 8 bases. Germline V gene sequence: CDR1 MDHEN, CDR2 SYDVKM. The CDR3 length is 15 residues. The CDR3 nucleotides read TGTGCCAGCAACACCCCGTGGGGGGACAGGGTGGAAGCTTTCTTT. This sequence encodes CASNTPWGDRVEAFF. The whole variable domain, remainder taken from reference TRBV28 and TRBJ1-1, is DVKVTQSSRYLVKRTGEKVFLECVQDMDHENMFWYRQDPGLGLRLIYFSYDVKMKEKGDIPEGYSVSREKKERFSLILESASTNQTSMYLCASNTPWGDRVEAFFGQGTRLTVV.

The rearrangement links TRBV9 to TRBJ1-2; TRBD1 matches at 8 bases. The V segment lost 0 bases and the J segment 8 bases; nucleotides outside the gene matches: 6. This CDR3 contains 14 residues. Per the germline V gene, CDR1 is SGDLS and CDR2 is YYNGEE. The CDR3 DNA sequence: TGTGCCAGCAGCGTAGCGGACAGGGAATGGGGCTACACCTTC. This gives the protein CASSVADREWGYTF.

This chain uses TRBV25-1 with TRBJ1-4; D perhaps matches TRBD1 (5 bases). This CDR3 is built from 17 residues. Germline V CDR1 and CDR2: MGHDK, SYGVNS. The V end lost 1 base, the J end lost 2 bases, and 14 bases lay between the germline ends. The CDR3 DNA reads as TGTGCCAGCAGTGAATTGGGGAGGGGTCTCACTAATGAAAAACTGTTTTTT. Translated, it gives CASSELGRGLTNEKLFF.

The rearrangement joins TRBV6-5 to TRBJ2-1; D remains ambiguous. Germline CDR1 reads MNHEY; CDR2 reads SVGAGI. V was pared by 0 bases and J by 11 bases, with 17 bases between. The CDR3 has 15 amino acids. CDR3 in amino acids: CASSYSIMGLEQQFF. CDR3 bases: TGTGCCAGCAGTTACTCGATAATGGGTCTAGAACAGCAGTTCTTC.

This sequence joins TRBV5-1 and TRBJ2-3, with TRBD2 matching over 9 bases. The CDR3 is 14 amino acids. Germline V gene sequence: CDR1 SGHRS, CDR2 YFSETQ. Unmatched junction bases numbered 4, after V lost 2 bases and J lost 6 bases. The CDR3 bases are TGCGCCAGCAGCTTCAGTAGCGGGGGTGATACGCAGTATTTT. It is translated as CASSFSSGGDTQYF.

CDR3 coding DNA: TGCGCCAGCAGCTTGGCAGGAGGGACAGGGCCGGACTACACCTTC. This codes for CASSLAGGTGPDYTF. The chain has TRBV5-1 and TRBJ1-2, with 9 nucleotides matching TRBD1. J lost 10 bases, V lost 0 bases, and 10 bases had no gene match. The CDR3 runs to 15 residues. Germline V gives CDR1 SGHRS, CDR2 YFSETQ.

The chain uses TRBV7-9 and TRBJ1-1, with D uncertain. V was cut by 1 base and J by 0 bases, with 9 bases left in between. This CDR3 comprises 15 residues. Germline assignment: CDR1 SEHNR and CDR2 FQNEAQ (reference sequence). CDR3 sequence reads: CASSLDLLMNTEAFF. The CDR3 DNA reads TGTGCCAGCAGCTTAGATCTATTAATGAACACTGAAGCTTTCTTT.

The V call is TRBV4-3, the J call TRBJ2-3; D gene uncertain. V was cut by 4 bases and J by 0 bases, with 11 bases left in between. The CDR3 has 15 residues. Germline V gene lookup returns CDR1 LGHNA and CDR2 YSLEER. The CDR3 DNA reads as TGCGCCAGCAGCCTCACTACTGCTAGCACAGATACGCAGTATTTT. Translated: CASSLTTASTDTQYF.

The J gene is TRBJ1-3, the V gene TRBV24-1; 8 bases agree with TRBD1. The germline V gene has CDR1 KGHDR and CDR2 SFDVKD. The V and J ends lost 8 bases and 0 bases, in that order; junction bases with no gene match: 14. The length of the CDR3 is 18 residues. CDR3 bases: TGTGCCACCACGGACAGGGTTCCGGACCGGCGCTCTGGAAACACCATATATTTT. Amino acids: CATTDRVPDRRSGNTIYF.

This chain joins TRBV7-6 and TRBJ2-3, with 9 bases matching TRBD2. The germline V gene encodes CDR1 SGHVS and CDR2 FNYEAQ. The CDR3 has 17 residues. The ends lost 3 bases at V and 5 bases at J; junction bases unmatched: 12. The CDR3 spells CASSFNPGTSRGDTQYF. CDR3 sequence (DNA): TGTGCCAGCAGCTTCAACCCCGGGACTAGCAGAGGAGATACGCAGTATTTT.

The chain uses TRBV7-9 and TRBJ2-2; D is ambiguous. Germline lookup yields CDR1 SEHNR and CDR2 FQNEAQ (reference sequence). V lost 5 bases and J 0 bases, leaving 13 bases between the germline ends. The CDR3 consists of 16 residues. DNA for the CDR3: TGTGCCAGCAGCGTTCCTGGCGGTCCGAACACCGGGGAGCTGTTTTTT. This sequence encodes CASSVPGGPNTGELFF.

The chain combines TRBV6-4 with TRBJ2-1, with D perhaps matching TRBD1 (5 bases). CDR3 length equals 15 residues. V shed 4 bases and J shed 1 base, with 11 bases lying between them. The germline gives CDR1 MRHNA, CDR2 SNTAGT. The DNA for the CDR3 is TGTGCCAGCAGTGCTGCAGGGTCTTCCTACAATGAGCAGTTCTTC. Protein: CASSAAGSSYNEQFF.

The chain couples TRBV5-1 to TRBJ1-1, with a weak D call TRBD1 (5 bases). The ends were cut back, 2 bases at V and 1 base at J, with 9 bases in the middle. The CDR3 is 14 amino acids. The germline V gene has CDR1 SGHRS and CDR2 YFSETQ. CDR3 loop: CASSLQVSNTEAFF. The CDR3 DNA reads TGCGCCAGCAGCTTACAGGTCTCGAACACTGAAGCTTTCTTT.

V gene TRBV30 combines with J gene TRBJ1-1; a weak D match, TRBD1 (6 bases). The germline CDR1 and CDR2 sequences are GTSNPN and SVGIG (reference sequence). This CDR3 contains 17 residues. The germline V and J ends were trimmed by 8 bases and 1 base, with 26 bases remaining between them. This CDR3 is CAGTGGRLTTSNTEAFF. In nucleotides, the CDR3 is TGTGCCGGGACCGGGGGGCGCCTAACTACCTCGAACACTGAAGCTTTCTTT. The full variable domain, its missing parts supplied by reference TRBV30 and TRBJ1-1, is SQTIHQWPATLVQPVGSPLSLECTVEGTSNPNLYWYRQAAGRGLQLLFYSVGIGQISSEVPQNLSASRPQDRQFILSSKKLLLSDSGFYLCAGTGGRLTTSNTEAFFGQGTRLTVV.